The 20 T cell receptor beta chains below all came from one sample that was sequenced in a study of response to subunit inactivated influenza vaccine. TCRdb independently ran MiXCR on the RT-PCR reads; one entry per CDR3 protein. The sample lists about 780,000 distinct CDR3 sequences, roughly 20% occurring once. This specimen consisted of PBMCs from blood, obtained more than 4 days after vaccination. The origin of the receptors is a man over 45 who received an inactivated influenza vaccine.

This clonotype was counted between two and nine times. This chain uses TRBV7-2 with TRBJ2-1; D possibly uses TRBD1 or TRBD2 (5 bases each). The CDR3 is 15 amino acids. Trimming cost V 1 base and J 4 bases, with 11 bases left between them. The germline gives CDR1 SGHTA, CDR2 FQGNSA. CDR3 region: CASSLERDDYNEQFF. CDR3 DNA sequence: TGTGCCAGCAGCTTAGAACGGGACGATTACAATGAGCAGTTCTTC.

Many counts were recorded for this clonotype. A much larger clonotype is one base distant, so this may be a read error. The V and J genes are TRBV12-3 or TRBV12-4 and TRBJ2-3; TRBD2 is a possible D gene (6 bases). CDR3 length: 13 residues. The CDR3 bases are TGTGCCAGCAGCTTAGCGGTCACAGATACGCAGTATTTT. It is translated as CASSLAVTDTQYF.

The rearrangement uses TRBV11-1 and TRBJ2-5, with 11 bases matching TRBD2. The CDR3 runs 20 residues. CDR1 and CDR2 (germline): SGHAT, FQDESV (reference sequence). The ends lost 2 bases at V and 2 bases at J; junction bases unmatched: 16. CDR3 DNA: TGTGCCAGCAGCTTACACGCGGGGGGACTAGCGGACGTCGGGCAAGAGACCCAGTACTTC. Translating it yields CASSLHAGGLADVGQETQYF.

The rearrangement uses TRBV3-1 and TRBJ2-1; D call uncertain. CDR1 and CDR2 (germline): LGHDT, YNNKEL (reference sequence). V lost 2 bases and J lost 8, with 13 bases in between. The CDR3 runs 14 residues. The chain's CDR3 is CASSQQPSGDEQFF. CDR3 coding DNA: TGTGCCAGCAGCCAACAACCCTCTGGGGATGAGCAGTTCTTC.

This clonotype was detected only a few times. V gene TRBV12-3 or TRBV12-4 combines with J gene TRBJ2-4, with D unclear. V lost 7 bases to trimming and J lost 0 bases, with 10 bases between them. The CDR3 spans 14 residues. The CDR3 coding sequence is TGTGCCAGCACTATGACGGTAGCCAAAAACATTCAGTACTTC. Translated: CASTMTVAKNIQYF.

This clonotype was found a few times. This sequence joins TRBV4-2 and TRBJ2-1; D is unclear. Trimming pared 0 bases from V and 5 bases from J, leaving 11 bases between. Germline V gene lookup returns CDR1 LGHNA and CDR2 YNFKEQ. The CDR3 sequence is 15 residues long. Here the CDR3 DNA reads TGTGCCAGCAGCCAAGAAATAAAAACAGACAATGAGCAGTTCTTC. This encodes CASSQEIKTDNEQFF.

The table lists this clonotype with many counts. The chain combines TRBV7-2 with TRBJ2-7; D not resolved. CDR1 is SGHTA, CDR2 FQGNSA, per germline. V was pared by 6 bases and J by 3 bases, with 6 bases between. CDR3 length: 11 residues. CDR3 in DNA: TGTGCCAGCAGTCCAAACTACGAGCAGTACTTC. Its protein is CASSPNYEQYF.

The chain recombines TRBV3-1 with TRBJ1-2, with D possibly TRBD1 on 5 matching bases. The V end lost 1 base, the J end lost 6 bases, and 15 bases lay between the germline ends. The CDR3 covers 15 residues. CDR1 and CDR2 (germline): LGHDT, YNNKEL (reference sequence). The CDR3 bases are TGTGCCAGCAGCCAAGTCGGACGGGGCGAGGATGGCTACACCTTC. As protein: CASSQVGRGEDGYTF.

The J gene is TRBJ2-7, the V gene TRBV10-2; D ambiguous. CDR3 length: 16 residues. V was pared by 3 bases and J by 0 bases, with 15 bases between. Germline V lookup: CDR1 WSHSY, CDR2 SAAADI. CDR3 sequence: CASSDPGSFSSYEQYF. CDR3 nucleotide sequence: TGCGCCAGCAGTGATCCAGGCAGCTTCAGCTCCTACGAGCAGTACTTC.

This chain connects TRBV11-3 to TRBJ2-1, with D possibly called TRBD1 or TRBD2 (5 bases each). The CDR3 length is 16 residues. Trimming removed 1 base at V and 7 bases at J, with 17 bases between. The V gene's germline CDR1 is SGHNT and CDR2 YENEEA. CDR3 in DNA: TGTGCCAGCAGCTTAGGGTCAAAGACAGCGGAGAATGAGCAGTTCTTC. Amino acids: CASSLGSKTAENEQFF.

V and J are TRBV5-1 and TRBJ2-7; 9 bases line up with TRBD1. The junction had 11 bases not matched to a gene; V was cut back by 3 bases and J by 4 bases. From germline, CDR1 is SGHRS and CDR2 YFSETQ. This CDR3 has 16 residues. The CDR3 region has the DNA TGCGCCAGCAGCTACACAACGGGACAGGGACCATACGAGCAGTACTTC. Its translation: CASSYTTGQGPYEQYF. Drawing the rest from reference TRBV5-1 and TRBJ2-7, the complete variable domain is KAGVTQTPRYLIKTRGQQVTLSCSPISGHRSVSWYQQTPGQGLQFLFEYFSETQRNKGNFPGRFSGRQFSNSRSEMNVSTLELGDSALYLCASSYTTGQGPYEQYFGPGTRLTVT.

This clonotype came up a few times. The J gene is TRBJ2-1, the V gene TRBV5-1, with 11 nucleotides matching TRBD1. V lost 1 base, J lost 8 bases, and 8 bases stayed unmatched. The CDR3 sequence is 16 residues long. The germline V gene encodes CDR1 SGHRS and CDR2 YFSETQ. This CDR3 is CASSLQGQGGRDEQFF. The CDR3 nucleotides read TGCGCCAGCAGCTTGCAGGGACAGGGGGGTAGGGATGAGCAGTTCTTC.

This clonotype has a handful of counts. The gene calls are TRBV7-2 and TRBJ2-5, with a tentative D call TRBD2 (5 bases). V was shortened by 5 bases and J by 4 bases, with 20 bases between the two germline ends. Per the germline V gene, CDR1 is SGHTA and CDR2 is FQGNSA. CDR3 length: 16 residues. The CDR3 DNA follows: TGTGCCAGCAGCCCCCCCCAGCTAGCAGGAGGAGAGACCCAGTACTTC. Protein: CASSPPQLAGGETQYF. The complete variable domain, with remaining parts taken from reference TRBV7-2 and TRBJ2-5, reads GAGVSQSPSNKVTEKGKDVELRCDPISGHTALYWYRQSLGQGLEFLIYFQGNSAPDKSGLPSDRFSAERTGGSVSTLTIQRTQQEDSAVYLCASSPPQLAGGETQYFGPGTRLLVL.

V gene TRBV7-2 combines with J gene TRBJ2-5; 10 bases line up with TRBD2. After removal of 0 bases from V and 4 bases from J, the junction contained 8 bases not matched to a gene. CDR3 length equals 17 residues. Germline V lookup: CDR1 SGHTA, CDR2 FQGNSA. DNA for the CDR3: TGTGCCAGCAGCTTAGCCCTTCTTAGCGGGGGGCCAGAGACCCAGTACTTC. The encoded protein is CASSLALLSGGPETQYF.

This clonotype came up a few times. The rearrangement joins TRBV6-2 or TRBV6-3 to TRBJ2-5; 8 positions agree with TRBD2. From germline, CDR1 is MNHEY and CDR2 SVGEGT. This CDR3 has 17 residues. V trimming: 2 bases; J trimming: 5 bases; junction bases outside the gene matches: 13. In nucleotides, the CDR3 is TGTGCCAGCAGTTACGGAACGTTCGGGAGGGTTCAGGAGACCCAGTACTTC. Amino acid sequence: CASSYGTFGRVQETQYF.

With respect to this clonotype: One end of the junction is discordant with germline, which a read error may explain. The V gene is TRBV28, the J gene TRBJ2-5; 8 positions agree with TRBD1. The CDR3 has 16 amino acids. Germline V CDR1 and CDR2: MDHEN, SYDVKM. The CDR3: CAGSYRTGSGGETQYF. The CDR3 nucleotides are TGTGCCGGCAGTTACCGGACAGGGTCTGGCGGCGAGACCCAGTACTTC. The full variable domain, rest sourced from reference TRBV28 and TRBJ2-5, is DVKVTQSSRYLVKRTGEKVFLECVQDMDHENMFWYRQDPGLGLRLIYFSYDVKMKEKGDIPEGYSVSREKKERFSLILESASTNQTSMYLCAGSYRTGSGGETQYFGPGTRLLVL.

Ten or more counts support this clonotype. The chain uses TRBV11-2 and TRBJ2-7; 12 bases fit TRBD2. Germline V CDR1 and CDR2: SGHAT, FQNNGV. The V gene end was trimmed by 6 bases and the J gene end by 2 bases; junction bases not matched to a gene: 5. The CDR3 spans 15 residues. Here the CDR3 reads CASSQLAGGTYEQYF. The DNA of the CDR3 is TGTGCCAGCAGTCAACTAGCGGGGGGTACCTACGAGCAGTACTTC.

This chain uses TRBV29-1 with TRBJ2-5, with no clear D. V was clipped by 4 bases and J by 3 bases, with 6 bases between them. CDR1 is SQVTM, CDR2 ANQGSEA, per germline. The CDR3 contains 11 residues. As DNA, the CDR3 is TGCAGCGTTGTGACGGAAGAGACCCAGTACTTC. Translating it yields CSVVTEETQYF.

This clonotype was seen ten or more times. The genes are TRBV20-1 and TRBJ1-5; D is unclear. This CDR3 has 13 residues. From germline, CDR1 is DFQATT and CDR2 SNEGSKA (reference sequence). Trimming pared 1 base from V and 6 bases from J, leaving 10 bases between. The CDR3 DNA follows: TGCAGTGCTAGAGTCCCCGGGATTCAGCCCCAGCATTTT. It is translated as CSARVPGIQPQHF.

The gene calls are TRBV20-1 and TRBJ2-7, with D perhaps given as TRBD1 or TRBD2 (5 bases each). CDR3 length: 14 amino acids. V lost 2 bases and J lost 0, with 11 bases in between. Germline values: CDR1 DFQATT, CDR2 SNEGSKA (reference sequence). CDR3 bases: TGCAGTGCTAGACCTTCTGGGACCTCCTACGAGCAGTACTTC. As protein: CSARPSGTSYEQYF.